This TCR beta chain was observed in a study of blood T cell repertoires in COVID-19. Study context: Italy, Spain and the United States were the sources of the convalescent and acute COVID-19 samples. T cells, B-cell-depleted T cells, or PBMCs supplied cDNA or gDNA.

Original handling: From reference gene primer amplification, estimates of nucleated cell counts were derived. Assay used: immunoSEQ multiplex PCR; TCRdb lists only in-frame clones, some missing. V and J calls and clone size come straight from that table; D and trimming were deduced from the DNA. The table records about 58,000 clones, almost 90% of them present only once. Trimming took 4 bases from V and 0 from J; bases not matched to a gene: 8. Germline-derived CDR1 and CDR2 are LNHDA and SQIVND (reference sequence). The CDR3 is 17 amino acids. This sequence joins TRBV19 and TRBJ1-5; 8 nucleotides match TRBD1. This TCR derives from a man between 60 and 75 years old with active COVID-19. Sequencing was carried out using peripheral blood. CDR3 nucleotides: TGTGCCAGTAGTAAACGACAGGGGTTTGGTAGCAATCAGCCCCAGCATTTT. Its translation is CASSKRQGFGSNQPQHF.